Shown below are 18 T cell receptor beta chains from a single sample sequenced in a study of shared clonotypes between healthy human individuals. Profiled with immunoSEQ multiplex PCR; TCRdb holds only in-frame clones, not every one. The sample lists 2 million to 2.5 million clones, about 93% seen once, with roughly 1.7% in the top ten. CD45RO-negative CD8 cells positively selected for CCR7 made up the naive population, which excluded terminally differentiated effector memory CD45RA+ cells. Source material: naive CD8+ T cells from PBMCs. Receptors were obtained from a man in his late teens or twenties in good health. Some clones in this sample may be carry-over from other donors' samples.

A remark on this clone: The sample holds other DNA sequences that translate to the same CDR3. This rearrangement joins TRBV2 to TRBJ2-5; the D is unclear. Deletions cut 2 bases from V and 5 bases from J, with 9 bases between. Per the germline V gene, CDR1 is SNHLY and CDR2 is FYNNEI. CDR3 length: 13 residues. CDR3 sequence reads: CASSEWRRETQYF. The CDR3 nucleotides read TGTGCCAGCAGTGAATGGCGCCGGGAGACCCAGTACTTC.

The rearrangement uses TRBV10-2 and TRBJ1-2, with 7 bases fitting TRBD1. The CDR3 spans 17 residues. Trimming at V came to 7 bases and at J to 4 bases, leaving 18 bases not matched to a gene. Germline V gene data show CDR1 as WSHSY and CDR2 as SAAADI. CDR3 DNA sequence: TGCGCCAGCATGGAGACGACAGGGACTACGGGGGGCTATGGCTACACCTTC. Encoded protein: CASMETTGTTGGYGYTF.

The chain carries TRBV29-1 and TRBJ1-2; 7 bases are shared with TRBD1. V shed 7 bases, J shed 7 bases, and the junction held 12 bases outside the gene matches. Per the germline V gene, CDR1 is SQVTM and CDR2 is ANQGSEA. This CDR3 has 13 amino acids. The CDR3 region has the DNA TGCAGCGCAACGCCCGGGACAGCTTTTGGCTACACCTTC. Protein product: CSATPGTAFGYTF.

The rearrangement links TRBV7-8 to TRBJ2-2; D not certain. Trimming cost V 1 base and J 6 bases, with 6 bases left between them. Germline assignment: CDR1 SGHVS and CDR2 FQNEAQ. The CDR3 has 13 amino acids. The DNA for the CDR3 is TGTGCCAGCAGCTTAGAAGGGTCCGGGGAGCTGTTTTTT. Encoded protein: CASSLEGSGELFF.

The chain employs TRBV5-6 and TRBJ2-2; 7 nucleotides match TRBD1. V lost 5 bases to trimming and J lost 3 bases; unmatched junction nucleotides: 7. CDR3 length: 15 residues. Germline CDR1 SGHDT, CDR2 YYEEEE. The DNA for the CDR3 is TGTGCCAGCAGGAAGAAGGGACAGTACACCGGGGAGCTGTTTTTT. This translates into CASRKKGQYTGELFF. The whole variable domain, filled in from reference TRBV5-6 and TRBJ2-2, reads DAGVTQSPTHLIKTRGQQVTLRCSPKSGHDTVSWYQQALGQGPQFIFQYYEEEERQRGNFPDRFSGHQFPNYSSELNVNALLLGDSALYLCASRKKGQYTGELFFGEGSRLTVL.

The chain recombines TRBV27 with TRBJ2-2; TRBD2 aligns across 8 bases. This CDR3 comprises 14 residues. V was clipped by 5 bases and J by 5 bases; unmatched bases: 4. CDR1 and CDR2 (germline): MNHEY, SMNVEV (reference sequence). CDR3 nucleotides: TGTGCCAGCAGTCCCCGGGGGGGGACCGGGGAGCTGTTTTTT. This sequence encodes CASSPRGGTGELFF.

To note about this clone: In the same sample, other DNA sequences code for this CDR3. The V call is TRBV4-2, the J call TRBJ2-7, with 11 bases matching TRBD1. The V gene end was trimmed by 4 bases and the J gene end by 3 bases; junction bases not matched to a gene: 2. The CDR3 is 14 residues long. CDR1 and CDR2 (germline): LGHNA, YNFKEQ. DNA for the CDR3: TGTGCCAGCAGCCCCGGGACAGGGGGCTACGAGCAGTACTTC. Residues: CASSPGTGGYEQYF.

The CDR3 is CASRPSGSYYEQYF. CDR3 nucleotide sequence: TGTGCCAGCAGACCTAGCGGGAGTTACTACGAGCAGTACTTC. This chain joins TRBV6-5 and TRBJ2-7, with TRBD2 matching 10 bases. The germline V gene has CDR1 MNHEY and CDR2 SVGAGI. Germline trimming cut 6 bases from V and 3 bases from J; bases unmatched to any gene: 5. CDR3 length: 14 residues.

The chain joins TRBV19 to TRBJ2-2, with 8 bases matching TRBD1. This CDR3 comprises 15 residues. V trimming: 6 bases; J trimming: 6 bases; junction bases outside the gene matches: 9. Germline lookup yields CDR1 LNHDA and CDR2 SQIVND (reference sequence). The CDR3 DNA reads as TGTGCCAGTAGCCCGACAGGGGAAGGGTCCGGGGAGCTGTTTTTT. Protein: CASSPTGEGSGELFF.

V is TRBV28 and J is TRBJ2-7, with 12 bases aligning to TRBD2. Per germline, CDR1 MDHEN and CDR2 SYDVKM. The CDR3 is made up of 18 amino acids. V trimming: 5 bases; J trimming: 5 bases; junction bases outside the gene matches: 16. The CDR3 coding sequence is TGTGCCAGCAGTACCCTCTCCTCGACTAGCGGGAGTCTCGACGAGCAGTACTTC. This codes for CASSTLSSTSGSLDEQYF. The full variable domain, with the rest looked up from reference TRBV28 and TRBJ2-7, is DVKVTQSSRYLVKRTGEKVFLECVQDMDHENMFWYRQDPGLGLRLIYFSYDVKMKEKGDIPEGYSVSREKKERFSLILESASTNQTSMYLCASSTLSSTSGSLDEQYFGPGTRLTVT.

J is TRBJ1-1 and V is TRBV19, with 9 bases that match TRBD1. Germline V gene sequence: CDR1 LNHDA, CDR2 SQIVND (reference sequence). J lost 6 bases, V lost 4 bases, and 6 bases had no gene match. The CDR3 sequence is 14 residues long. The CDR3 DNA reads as TGTGCCAGTAGTAACGGACAGGGGATATCTGAAGCTTTCTTT. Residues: CASSNGQGISEAFF.

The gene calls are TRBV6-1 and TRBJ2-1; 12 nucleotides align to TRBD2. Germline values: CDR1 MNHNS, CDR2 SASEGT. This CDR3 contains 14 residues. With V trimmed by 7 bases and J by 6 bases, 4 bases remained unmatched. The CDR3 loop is CASNTLAGGNEQFF. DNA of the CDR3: TGTGCCAGCAACACACTAGCGGGAGGCAATGAGCAGTTCTTC.

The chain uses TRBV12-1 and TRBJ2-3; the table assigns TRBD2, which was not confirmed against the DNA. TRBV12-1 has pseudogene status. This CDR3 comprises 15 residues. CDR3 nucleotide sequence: TGTGCCAGCAGCCCTCTAGCGGGGATCACAGATACGCAGTATTTT. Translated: CASSPLAGITDTQYF.

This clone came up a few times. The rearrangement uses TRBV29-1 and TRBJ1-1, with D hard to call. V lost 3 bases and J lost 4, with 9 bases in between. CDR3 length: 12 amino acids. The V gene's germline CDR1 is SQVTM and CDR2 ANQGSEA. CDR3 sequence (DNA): TGCAGCGTTGATGCAGGACCCACTGAAGCTTTCTTT. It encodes CSVDAGPTEAFF. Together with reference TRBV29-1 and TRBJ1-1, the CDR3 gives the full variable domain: SAVISQKPSRDICQRGTSLTIQCQVDSQVTMMFWYRQQPGQSLTLIATANQGSEATYESGFVIDKFPISRPNLTFSTLTVSNMSPEDSSIYLCSVDAGPTEAFFGQGTRLTVV.

The CDR3 here is CASSYLTGSSYNEQFF. The CDR3, as DNA: TGTGCCAGCAGTTACCTGACAGGGAGCTCCTACAATGAGCAGTTCTTC. The chain uses TRBV6-6 and TRBJ2-1; 7 nucleotides match TRBD1. CDR1 is MNHNY and CDR2 is SVGAGI in the germline V gene (reference sequence). CDR3 length equals 16 residues. V shed 2 bases, J shed 0 bases, and the junction held 4 bases outside the gene matches.

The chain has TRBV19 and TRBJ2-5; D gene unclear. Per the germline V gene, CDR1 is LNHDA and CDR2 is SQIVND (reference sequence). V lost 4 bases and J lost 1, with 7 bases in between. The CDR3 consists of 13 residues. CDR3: CASSTDPQETQYF. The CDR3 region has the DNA TGTGCCAGTAGTACAGACCCCCAAGAGACCCAGTACTTC.

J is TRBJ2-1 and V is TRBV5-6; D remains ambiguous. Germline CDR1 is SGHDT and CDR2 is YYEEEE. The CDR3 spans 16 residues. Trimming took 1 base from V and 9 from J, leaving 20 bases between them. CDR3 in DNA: TGTGCCAGCAGCTTGAAAGTGTTATATAATGCACGTGAGCAGTTCTTC. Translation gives CASSLKVLYNAREQFF.

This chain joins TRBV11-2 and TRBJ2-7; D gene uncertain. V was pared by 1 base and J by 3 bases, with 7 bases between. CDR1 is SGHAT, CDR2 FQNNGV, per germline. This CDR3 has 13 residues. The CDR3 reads CASSLALVYEQYF. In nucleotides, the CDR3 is TGTGCCAGCAGCTTAGCTTTGGTCTACGAGCAGTACTTC.